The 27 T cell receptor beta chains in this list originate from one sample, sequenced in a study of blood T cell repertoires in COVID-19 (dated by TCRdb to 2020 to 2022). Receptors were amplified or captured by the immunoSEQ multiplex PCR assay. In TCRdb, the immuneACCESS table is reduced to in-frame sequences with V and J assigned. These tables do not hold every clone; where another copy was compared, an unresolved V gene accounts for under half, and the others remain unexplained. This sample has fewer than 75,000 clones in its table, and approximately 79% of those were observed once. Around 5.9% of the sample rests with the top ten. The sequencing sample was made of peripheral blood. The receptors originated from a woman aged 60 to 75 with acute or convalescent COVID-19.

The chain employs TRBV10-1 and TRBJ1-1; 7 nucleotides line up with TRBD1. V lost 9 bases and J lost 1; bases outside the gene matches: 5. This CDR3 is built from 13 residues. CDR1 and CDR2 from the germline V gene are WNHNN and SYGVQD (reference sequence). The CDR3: CASTRGKNTEAFF. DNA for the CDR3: TGCGCCAGTACCAGGGGGAAGAACACTGAAGCTTTCTTT.

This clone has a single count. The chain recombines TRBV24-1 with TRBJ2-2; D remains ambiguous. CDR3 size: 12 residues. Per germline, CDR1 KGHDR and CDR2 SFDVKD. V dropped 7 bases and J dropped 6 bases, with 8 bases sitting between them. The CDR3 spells CATSDIAGELFF. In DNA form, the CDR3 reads TGTGCCACCAGCGACATAGCCGGGGAGCTGTTTTTT.

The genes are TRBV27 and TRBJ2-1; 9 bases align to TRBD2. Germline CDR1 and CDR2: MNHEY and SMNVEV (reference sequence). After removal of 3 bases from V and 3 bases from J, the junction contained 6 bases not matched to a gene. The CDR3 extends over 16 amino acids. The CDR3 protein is CASSLGAGGVYNEQFF. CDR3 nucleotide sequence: TGTGCCAGCAGTTTGGGTGCGGGGGGGGTCTACAATGAGCAGTTCTTC.

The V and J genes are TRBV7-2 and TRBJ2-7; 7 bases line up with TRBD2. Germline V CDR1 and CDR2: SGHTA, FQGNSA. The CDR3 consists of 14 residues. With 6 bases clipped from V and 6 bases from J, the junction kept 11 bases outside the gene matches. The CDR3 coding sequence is TGTGCCAGCAGGGCGGGGGATTCCCTCAGCGAGCAGTACTTC. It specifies CASRAGDSLSEQYF.

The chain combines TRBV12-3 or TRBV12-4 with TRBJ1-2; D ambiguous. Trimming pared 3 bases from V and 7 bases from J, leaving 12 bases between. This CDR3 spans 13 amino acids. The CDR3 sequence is CASSLSGNSGYTF. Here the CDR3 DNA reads TGTGCCAGCAGTTTGTCGGGGAATAGTGGCTACACCTTC.

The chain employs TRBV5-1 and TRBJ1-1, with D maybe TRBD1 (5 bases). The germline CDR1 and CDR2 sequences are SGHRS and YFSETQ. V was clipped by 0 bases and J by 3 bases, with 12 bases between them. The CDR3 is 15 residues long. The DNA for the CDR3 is TGCGCCAGCAGCTTGGGATATGGGGGGGACACTGAAGCTTTCTTT. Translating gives CASSLGYGGDTEAFF.

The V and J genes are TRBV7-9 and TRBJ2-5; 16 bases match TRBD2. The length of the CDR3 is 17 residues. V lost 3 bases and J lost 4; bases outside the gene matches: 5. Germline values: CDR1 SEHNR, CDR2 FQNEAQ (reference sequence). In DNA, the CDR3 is TGTGCCAGCAGCTTGGGGACTAGCGGGGGGGCCAGAGAGACCCAGTACTTC. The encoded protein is CASSLGTSGGARETQYF.

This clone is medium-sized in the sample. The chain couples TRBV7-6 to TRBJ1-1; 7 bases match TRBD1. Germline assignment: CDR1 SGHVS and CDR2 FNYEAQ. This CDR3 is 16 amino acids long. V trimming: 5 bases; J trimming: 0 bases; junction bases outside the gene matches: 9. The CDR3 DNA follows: TGTGCCAGCAGCCGAACCCGGACAGGATTGAACACTGAAGCTTTCTTT. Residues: CASSRTRTGLNTEAFF.

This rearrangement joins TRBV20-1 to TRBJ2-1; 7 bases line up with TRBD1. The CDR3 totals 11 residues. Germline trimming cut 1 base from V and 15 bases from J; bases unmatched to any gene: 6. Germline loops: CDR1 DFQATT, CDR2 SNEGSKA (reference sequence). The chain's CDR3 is CSARGDSLLFF. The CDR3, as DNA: TGCAGTGCTAGAGGGGACAGCCTCCTGTTCTTC.

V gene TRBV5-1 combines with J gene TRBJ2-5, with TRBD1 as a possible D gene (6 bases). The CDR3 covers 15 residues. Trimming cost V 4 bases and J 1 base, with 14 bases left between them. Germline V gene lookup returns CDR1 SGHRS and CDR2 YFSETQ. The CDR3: CASSTADRTQETQYF. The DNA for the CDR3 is TGCGCCAGCAGCACCGCAGACAGGACCCAAGAGACCCAGTACTTC.

CDR3 region: CASSLSIGKWGTSHNEQFF. The CDR3 region has the DNA TGTGCCAGCAGCCTTAGTATAGGTAAATGGGGGACTAGCCACAATGAGCAGTTCTTC. The chain is built from TRBV7-2 and TRBJ2-1, with TRBD2 matching over 9 bases. Germline loops: CDR1 SGHTA, CDR2 FQGNSA. J was trimmed by 5 bases and V by 5 bases; bases with no gene match: 19. The CDR3 is 19 amino acids.

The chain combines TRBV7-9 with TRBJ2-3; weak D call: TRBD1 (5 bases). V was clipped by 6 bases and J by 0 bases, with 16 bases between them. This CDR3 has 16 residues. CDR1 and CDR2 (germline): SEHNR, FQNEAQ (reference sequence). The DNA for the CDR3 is TGTGCCAGCAGTTTGAAGGGGTTGACTAGCACAGATACGCAGTATTTT. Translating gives CASSLKGLTSTDTQYF.

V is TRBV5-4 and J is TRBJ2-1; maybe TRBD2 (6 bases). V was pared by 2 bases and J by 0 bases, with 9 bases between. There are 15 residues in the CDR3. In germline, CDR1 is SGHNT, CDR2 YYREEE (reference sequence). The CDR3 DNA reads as TGTGCCAGCAGCTTTGGGGGGATCTCCTACAATGAGCAGTTCTTC. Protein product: CASSFGGISYNEQFF.

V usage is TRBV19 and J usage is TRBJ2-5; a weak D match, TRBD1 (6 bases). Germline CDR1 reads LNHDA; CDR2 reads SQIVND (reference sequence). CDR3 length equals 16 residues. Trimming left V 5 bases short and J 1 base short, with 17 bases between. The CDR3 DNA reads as TGTGCCAGTAGTCAGCTCGGCAGGGGCTCCCAAGAGACCCAGTACTTC. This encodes CASSQLGRGSQETQYF.

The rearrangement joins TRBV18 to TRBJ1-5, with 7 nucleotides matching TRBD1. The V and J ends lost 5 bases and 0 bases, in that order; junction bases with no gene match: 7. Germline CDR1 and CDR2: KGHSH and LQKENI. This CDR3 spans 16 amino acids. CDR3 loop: CASSLQGTDSNQPQHF. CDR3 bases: TGTGCCAGCTCATTACAGGGGACGGATAGCAATCAGCCCCAGCATTTT.

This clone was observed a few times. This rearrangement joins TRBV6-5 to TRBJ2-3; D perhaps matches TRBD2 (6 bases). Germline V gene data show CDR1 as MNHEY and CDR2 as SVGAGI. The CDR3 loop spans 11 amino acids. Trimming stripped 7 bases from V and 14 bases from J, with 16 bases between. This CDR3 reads CASIVGGSMYF. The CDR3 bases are TGTGCCAGCATCGTTGGAGGGTCAATGTATTTT.

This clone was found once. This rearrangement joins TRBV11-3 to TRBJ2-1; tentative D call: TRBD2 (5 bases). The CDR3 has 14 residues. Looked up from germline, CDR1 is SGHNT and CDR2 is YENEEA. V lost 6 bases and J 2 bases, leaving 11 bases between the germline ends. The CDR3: CASSRSGTYNEQFF. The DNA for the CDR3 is TGTGCCAGCAGTCGGAGCGGAACCTACAATGAGCAGTTCTTC.

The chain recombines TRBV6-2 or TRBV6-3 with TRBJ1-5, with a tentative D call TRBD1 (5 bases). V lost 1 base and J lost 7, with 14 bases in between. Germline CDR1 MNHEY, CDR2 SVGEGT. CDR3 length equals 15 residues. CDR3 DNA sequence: TGTGCCAGCAGTTACTTCCAGGGAAAACTACAGCCCCAGCATTTT. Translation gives CASSYFQGKLQPQHF.

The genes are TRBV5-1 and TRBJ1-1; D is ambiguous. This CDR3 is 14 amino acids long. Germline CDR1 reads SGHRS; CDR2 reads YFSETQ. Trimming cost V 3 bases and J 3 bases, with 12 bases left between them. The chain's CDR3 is CASSWTPGDTEAFF. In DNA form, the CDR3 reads TGCGCCAGCAGCTGGACCCCCGGGGACACTGAAGCTTTCTTT. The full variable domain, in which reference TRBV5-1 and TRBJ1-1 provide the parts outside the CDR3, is KAGVTQTPRYLIKTRGQQVTLSCSPISGHRSVSWYQQTPGQGLQFLFEYFSETQRNKGNFPGRFSGRQFSNSRSEMNVSTLELGDSALYLCASSWTPGDTEAFFGQGTRLTVV.

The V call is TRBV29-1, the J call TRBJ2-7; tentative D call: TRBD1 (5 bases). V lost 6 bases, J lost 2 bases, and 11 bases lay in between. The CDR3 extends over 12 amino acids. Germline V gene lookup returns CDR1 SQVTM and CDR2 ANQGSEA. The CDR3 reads CSVRDSAYEQYF. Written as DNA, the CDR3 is TGCAGCGTGAGAGACAGCGCCTACGAGCAGTACTTC.

In nucleotides, the CDR3 is TGTGCCAGCAGTTTTTCCAACACAGATACGCAGTATTTT. This encodes CASSFSNTDTQYF. The chain employs TRBV12-3 or TRBV12-4 and TRBJ2-3; D unclear. The CDR3 length is 13 residues. The ends were cut back, 3 bases at V and 2 bases at J, with 6 bases in the middle.

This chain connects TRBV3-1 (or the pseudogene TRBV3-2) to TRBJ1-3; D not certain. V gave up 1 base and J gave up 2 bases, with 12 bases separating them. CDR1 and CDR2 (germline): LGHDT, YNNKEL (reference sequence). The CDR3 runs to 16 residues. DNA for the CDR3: TGTGCCAGCAGCCAAGGAGGAGGGAGGACTGGAAACACCATATATTTT. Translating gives CASSQGGGRTGNTIYF.

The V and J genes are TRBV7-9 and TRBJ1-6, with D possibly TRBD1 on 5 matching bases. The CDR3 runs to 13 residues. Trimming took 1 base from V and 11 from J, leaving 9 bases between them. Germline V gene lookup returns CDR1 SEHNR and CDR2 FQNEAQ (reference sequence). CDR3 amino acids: CASSLGDRAPLHF. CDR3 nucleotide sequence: TGTGCCAGCAGCTTAGGAGACAGAGCACCCCTCCACTTT.

This chain's CDR3 is CASSRSGGRTDTQYF. The CDR3 DNA follows: TGTGCCAGCAGTCGATCGGGGGGGCGGACAGATACGCAGTATTTT. The chain carries TRBV2 and TRBJ2-3; TRBD2 agrees at 8 bases. CDR3 size: 15 residues. Germline loops: CDR1 SNHLY, CDR2 FYNNEI. V gave up 5 bases and J gave up 3 bases; unmatched junction bases: 7.

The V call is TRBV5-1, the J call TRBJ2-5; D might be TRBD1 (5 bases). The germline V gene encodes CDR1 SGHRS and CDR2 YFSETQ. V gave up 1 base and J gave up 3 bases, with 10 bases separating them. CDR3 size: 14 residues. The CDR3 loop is CASSLQGREETQYF. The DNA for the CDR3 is TGCGCCAGCAGCTTGCAAGGCAGGGAAGAGACCCAGTACTTC.

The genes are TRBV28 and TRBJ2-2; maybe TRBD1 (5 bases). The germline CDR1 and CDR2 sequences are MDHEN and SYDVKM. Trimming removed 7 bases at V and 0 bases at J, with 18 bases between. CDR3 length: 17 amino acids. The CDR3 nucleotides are TGTGCCAGCAAGCCCGTGTACAGGTTCGCGAACACCGGGGAGCTGTTTTTT. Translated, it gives CASKPVYRFANTGELFF.

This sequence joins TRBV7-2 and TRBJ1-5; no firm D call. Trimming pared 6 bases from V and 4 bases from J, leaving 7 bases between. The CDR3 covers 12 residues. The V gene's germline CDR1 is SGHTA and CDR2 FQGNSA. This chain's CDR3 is CASSSGNQPQHF. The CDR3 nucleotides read TGTGCCAGCAGTTCCGGGAATCAGCCCCAGCATTTT.